This entry describes one T cell receptor beta chain. The sample belongs to a study of blood T cell repertoires in COVID-19. About the study: T cells, B-cell-depleted T cells, or PBMCs supplied cDNA or gDNA.

TCRdb's table, derived via immunoSEQ multiplex PCR, lists solely in-frame clones and lacks some. The table records roughly 240,000 clones, approximately 80% of them present only once. V was cut by 1 base and J by 4 bases, with 8 bases left in between. Germline V lookup: CDR1 LNHDA, CDR2 SQIVND (reference sequence). The CDR3 loop spans 14 amino acids. The sequence was collected from a middle-aged man who had recovered from COVID-19. The chain recombines TRBV19 with TRBJ1-5; D is undetermined. Specimen: peripheral blood. The DNA of the CDR3 is TGTGCCAGTAGTATAGCGGCGGGTAATCAGCCCCAGCATTTT. Amino acid sequence: CASSIAAGNQPQHF.